This TCR beta chain is drawn from a study of T cells after posttransplantation cyclophosphamide. In germline, CDR1 is SGDLS, CDR2 YYNGEE. The CDR3 sequence is 14 residues long. V lost 1 base and J lost 3; bases outside the gene matches: 0. Only in-frame clones appear in the TCRdb table, and some are missing; sequencing was by immunoSEQ multiplex PCR. This sample carries around 35,000 clones, none of them present only once. The chain has TRBV9 and TRBJ2-5, with TRBD2 identical over 10 bases. The TCR was taken from a woman aged 50 to 60 in good health and a related stem cell transplant donor. The sequenced sample consisted of PBMCs. CDR3 sequence (DNA): TGTGCCAGCAGCGTACTAGCGGGAGAAGAGACCCAGTACTTC. As protein: CASSVLAGEETQYF.